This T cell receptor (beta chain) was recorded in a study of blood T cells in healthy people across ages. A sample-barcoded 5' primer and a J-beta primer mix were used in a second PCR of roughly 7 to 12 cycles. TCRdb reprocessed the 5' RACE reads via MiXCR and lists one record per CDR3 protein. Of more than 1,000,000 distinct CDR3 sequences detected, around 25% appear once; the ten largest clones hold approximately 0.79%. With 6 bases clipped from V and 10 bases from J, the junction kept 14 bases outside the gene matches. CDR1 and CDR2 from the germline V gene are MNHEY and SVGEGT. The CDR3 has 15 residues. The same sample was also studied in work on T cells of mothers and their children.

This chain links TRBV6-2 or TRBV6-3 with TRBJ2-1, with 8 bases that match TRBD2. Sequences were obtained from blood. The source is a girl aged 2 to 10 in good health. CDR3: CASSSTSAQKGEQFF. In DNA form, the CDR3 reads TGTGCCAGCAGCTCGACTAGCGCACAAAAGGGGGAGCAGTTCTTC.